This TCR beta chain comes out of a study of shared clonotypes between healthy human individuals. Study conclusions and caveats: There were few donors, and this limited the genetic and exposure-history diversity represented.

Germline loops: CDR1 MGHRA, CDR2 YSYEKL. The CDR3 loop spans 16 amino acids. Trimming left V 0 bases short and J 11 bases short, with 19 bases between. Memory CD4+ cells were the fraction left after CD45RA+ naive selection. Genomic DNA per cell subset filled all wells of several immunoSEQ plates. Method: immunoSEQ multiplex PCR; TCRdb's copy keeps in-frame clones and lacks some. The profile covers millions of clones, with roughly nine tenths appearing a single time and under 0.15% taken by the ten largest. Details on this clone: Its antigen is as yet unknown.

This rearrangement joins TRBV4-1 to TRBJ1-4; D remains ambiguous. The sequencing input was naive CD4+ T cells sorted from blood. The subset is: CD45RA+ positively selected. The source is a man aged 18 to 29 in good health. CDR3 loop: CASSQEDSGLTGKLFF. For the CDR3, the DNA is TGCGCCAGCAGCCAAGAAGACTCCGGACTAACGGGGAAACTGTTTTTT.